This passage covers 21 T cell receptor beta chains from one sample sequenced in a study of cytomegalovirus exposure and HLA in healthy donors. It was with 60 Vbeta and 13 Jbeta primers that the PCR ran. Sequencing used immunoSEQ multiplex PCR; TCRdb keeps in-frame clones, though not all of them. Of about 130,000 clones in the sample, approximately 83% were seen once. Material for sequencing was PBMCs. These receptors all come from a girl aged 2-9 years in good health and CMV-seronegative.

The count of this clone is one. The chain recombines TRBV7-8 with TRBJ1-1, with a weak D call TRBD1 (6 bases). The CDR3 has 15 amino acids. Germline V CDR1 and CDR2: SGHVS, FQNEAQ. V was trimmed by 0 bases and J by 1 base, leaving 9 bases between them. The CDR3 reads CASSLAYRANTEAFF. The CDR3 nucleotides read TGTGCCAGCAGCTTAGCTTACAGGGCGAACACTGAAGCTTTCTTT.

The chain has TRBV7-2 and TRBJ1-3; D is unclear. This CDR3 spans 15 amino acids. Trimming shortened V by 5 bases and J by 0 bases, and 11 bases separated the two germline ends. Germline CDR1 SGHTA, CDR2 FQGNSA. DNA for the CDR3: TGTGCCAGCAGCCCCGCGGTAAACTCTGGAAACACCATATATTTT. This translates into CASSPAVNSGNTIYF.

The CDR3 here is CATSREVVGLYNEQFF. The CDR3, as DNA: TGTGCCACCAGCAGAGAAGTTGTGGGACTCTACAATGAGCAGTTCTTC. The V call is TRBV15, the J call TRBJ2-1; perhaps TRBD2 as D (6 bases). The CDR3 sequence is 16 residues long. Germline-derived CDR1 and CDR2 are LNHNV and YYDKDF (reference sequence). Trimming removed 0 bases at V and 3 bases at J, with 12 bases between.

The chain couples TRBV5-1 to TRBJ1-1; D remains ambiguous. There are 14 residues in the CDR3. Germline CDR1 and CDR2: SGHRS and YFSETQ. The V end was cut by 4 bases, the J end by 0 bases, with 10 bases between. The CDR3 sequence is CASSLGAVNTEAFF. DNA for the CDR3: TGCGCCAGCAGCCTTGGAGCGGTGAACACTGAAGCTTTCTTT. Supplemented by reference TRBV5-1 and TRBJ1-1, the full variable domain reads KAGVTQTPRYLIKTRGQQVTLSCSPISGHRSVSWYQQTPGQGLQFLFEYFSETQRNKGNFPGRFSGRQFSNSRSEMNVSTLELGDSALYLCASSLGAVNTEAFFGQGTRLTVV.

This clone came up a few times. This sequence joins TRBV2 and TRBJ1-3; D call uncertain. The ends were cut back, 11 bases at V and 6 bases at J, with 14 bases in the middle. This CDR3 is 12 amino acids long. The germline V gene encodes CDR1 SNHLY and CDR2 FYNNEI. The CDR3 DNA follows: TGTGCCCGAAGCCCCCGGGAAAACACCATATATTTT. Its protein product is CARSPRENTIYF.

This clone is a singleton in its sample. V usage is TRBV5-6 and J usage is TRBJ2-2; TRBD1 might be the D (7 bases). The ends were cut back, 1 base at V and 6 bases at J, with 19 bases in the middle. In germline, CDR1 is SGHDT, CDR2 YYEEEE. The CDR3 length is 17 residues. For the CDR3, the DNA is TGTGCCAGCAGCTTGCCAGTTTCAGGGGGAGGTCCCGGGGAGCTGTTTTTT. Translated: CASSLPVSGGGPGELFF.

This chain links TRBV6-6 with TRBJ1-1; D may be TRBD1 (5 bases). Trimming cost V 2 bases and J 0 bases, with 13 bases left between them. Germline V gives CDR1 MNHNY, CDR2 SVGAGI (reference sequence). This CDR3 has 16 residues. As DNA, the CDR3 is TGTGCCAGCAGTTACCCCAGACAGAACGTGAACACTGAAGCTTTCTTT. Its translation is CASSYPRQNVNTEAFF.

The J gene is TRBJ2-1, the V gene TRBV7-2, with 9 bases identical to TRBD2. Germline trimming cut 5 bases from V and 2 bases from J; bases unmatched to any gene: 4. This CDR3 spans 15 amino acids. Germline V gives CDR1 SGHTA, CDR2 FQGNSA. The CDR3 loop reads CASSASGRTYNEQFF. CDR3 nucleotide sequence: TGTGCCAGCAGCGCCAGCGGGAGGACCTACAATGAGCAGTTCTTC.

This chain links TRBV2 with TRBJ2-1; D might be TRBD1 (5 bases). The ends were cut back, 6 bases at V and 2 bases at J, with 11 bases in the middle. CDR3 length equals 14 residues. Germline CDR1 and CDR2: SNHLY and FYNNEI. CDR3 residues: CASRRQSTYNEQFF. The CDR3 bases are TGTGCCAGCAGAAGACAGAGTACCTACAATGAGCAGTTCTTC.

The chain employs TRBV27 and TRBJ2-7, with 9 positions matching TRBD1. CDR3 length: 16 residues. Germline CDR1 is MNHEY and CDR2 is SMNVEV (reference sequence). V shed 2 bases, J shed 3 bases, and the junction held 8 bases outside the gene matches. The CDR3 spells CASSLVGQGPNYEQYF. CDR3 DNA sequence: TGTGCCAGCAGTTTAGTGGGACAGGGACCCAACTACGAGCAGTACTTC.

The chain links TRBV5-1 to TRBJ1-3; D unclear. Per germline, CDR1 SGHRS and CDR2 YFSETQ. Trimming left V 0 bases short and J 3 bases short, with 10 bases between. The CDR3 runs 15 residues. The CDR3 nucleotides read TGCGCCAGCAGCTTGGATGGCGGCTTTGGAAACACCATATATTTT. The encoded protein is CASSLDGGFGNTIYF.

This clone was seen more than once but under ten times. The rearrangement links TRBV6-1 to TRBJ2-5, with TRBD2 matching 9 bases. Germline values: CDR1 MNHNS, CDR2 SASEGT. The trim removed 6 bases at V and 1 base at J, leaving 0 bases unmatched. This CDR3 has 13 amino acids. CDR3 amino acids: CASRTSGQETQYF. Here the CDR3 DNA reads TGTGCCAGCAGGACTAGCGGCCAAGAGACCCAGTACTTC.

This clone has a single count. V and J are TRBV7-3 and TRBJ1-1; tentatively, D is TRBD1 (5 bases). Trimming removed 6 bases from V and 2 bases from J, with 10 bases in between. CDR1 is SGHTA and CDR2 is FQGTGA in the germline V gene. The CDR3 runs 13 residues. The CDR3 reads CASRRTPNTEAFF. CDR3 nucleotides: TGTGCCAGCAGACGGACACCAAACACTGAAGCTTTCTTT.

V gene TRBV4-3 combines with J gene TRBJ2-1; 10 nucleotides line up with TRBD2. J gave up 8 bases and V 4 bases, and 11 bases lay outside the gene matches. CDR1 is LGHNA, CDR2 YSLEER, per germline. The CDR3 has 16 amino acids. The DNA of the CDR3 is TGCGCCAGCAGCCGGATGGAGCGGGGGGGAAGAGATGAGCAGTTCTTC. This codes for CASSRMERGGRDEQFF.

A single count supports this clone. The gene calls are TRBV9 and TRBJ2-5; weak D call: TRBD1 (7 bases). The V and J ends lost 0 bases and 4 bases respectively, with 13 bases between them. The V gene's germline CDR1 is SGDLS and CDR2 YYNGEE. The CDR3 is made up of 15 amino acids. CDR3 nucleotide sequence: TGTGCCAGCAGCGTAGGCCAGGGGGGTAGAGAGACCCAGTACTTC. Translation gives CASSVGQGGRETQYF. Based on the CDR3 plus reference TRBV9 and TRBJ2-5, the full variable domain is DSGVTQTPKHLITATGQRVTLRCSPRSGDLSVYWYQQSLDQGLQFLIQYYNGEERAKGNILERFSAQQFPDLHSELNLSSLELGDSALYFCASSVGQGGRETQYFGPGTRLLVL.

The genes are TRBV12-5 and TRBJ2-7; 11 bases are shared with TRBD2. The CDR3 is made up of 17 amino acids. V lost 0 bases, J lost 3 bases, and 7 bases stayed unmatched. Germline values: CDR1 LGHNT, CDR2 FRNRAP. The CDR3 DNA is TGTGCTAGTGGTTTGGTAGATAGCGGGGGGGCCAACTACGAGCAGTACTTC. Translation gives CASGLVDSGGANYEQYF.

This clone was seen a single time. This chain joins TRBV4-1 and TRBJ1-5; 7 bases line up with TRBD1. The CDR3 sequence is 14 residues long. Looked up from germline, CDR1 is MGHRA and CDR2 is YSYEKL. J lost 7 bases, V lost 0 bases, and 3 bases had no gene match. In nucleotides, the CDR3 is TGCGCCAGCAGCCAAGACAGGGGGAGGCAGCCCCAGCATTTT. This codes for CASSQDRGRQPQHF.

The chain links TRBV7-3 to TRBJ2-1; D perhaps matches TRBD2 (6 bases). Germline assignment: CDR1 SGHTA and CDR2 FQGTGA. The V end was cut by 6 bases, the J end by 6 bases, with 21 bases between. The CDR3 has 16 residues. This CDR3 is CASSRPSGTFSNEQFF. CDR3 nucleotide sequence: TGTGCCAGCAGTCGTCCCTCCGGGACTTTTAGCAATGAGCAGTTCTTC. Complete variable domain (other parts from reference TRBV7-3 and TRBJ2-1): GAGVSQTPSNKVTEKGKYVELRCDPISGHTALYWYRQSLGQGPEFLIYFQGTGAADDSGLPNDRFFAVRPEGSVSTLKIQRTERGDSAVYLCASSRPSGTFSNEQFFGPGTRLTVL.

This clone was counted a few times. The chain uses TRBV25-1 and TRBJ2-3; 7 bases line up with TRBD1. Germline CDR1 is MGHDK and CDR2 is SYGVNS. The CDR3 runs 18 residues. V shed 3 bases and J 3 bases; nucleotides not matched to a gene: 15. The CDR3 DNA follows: TGTGCCAGCAGTGAGGACAGGAATCACCGTAGAGGGACAGATACGCAGTATTTT. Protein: CASSEDRNHRRGTDTQYF. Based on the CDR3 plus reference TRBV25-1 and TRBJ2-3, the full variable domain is EADIYQTPRYLVIGTGKKITLECSQTMGHDKMYWYQQDPGMELHLIHYSYGVNSTEKGDLSSESTVSRIRTEHFPLTLESARPSHTSQYLCASSEDRNHRRGTDTQYFGPGTRLTVL.

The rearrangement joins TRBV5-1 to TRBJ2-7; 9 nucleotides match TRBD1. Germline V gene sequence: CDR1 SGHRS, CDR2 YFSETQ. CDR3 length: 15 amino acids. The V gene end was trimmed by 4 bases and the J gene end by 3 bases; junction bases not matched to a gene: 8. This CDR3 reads CASSRSPTGGYEQYF. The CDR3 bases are TGCGCCAGCAGCCGCTCCCCGACAGGGGGCTACGAGCAGTACTTC.

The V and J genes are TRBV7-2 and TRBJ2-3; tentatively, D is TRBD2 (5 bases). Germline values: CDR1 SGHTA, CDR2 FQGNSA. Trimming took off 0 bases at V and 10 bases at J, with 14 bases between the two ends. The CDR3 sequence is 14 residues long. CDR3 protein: CASSLATDGVPQYF. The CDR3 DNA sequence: TGTGCCAGCAGCTTAGCCACTGACGGGGTTCCGCAGTATTTT.